Presented here are 14 T cell receptor beta chains from one specimen sequenced in a study of blood T cell repertoires in COVID-19. Method: immunoSEQ multiplex PCR; TCRdb's copy keeps in-frame clones and lacks some. Here the sample spans tens of thousands of clones, 82% being singletons. The sequenced material came from peripheral blood. Every receptor here comes from a human donor in a cohort sampled during active COVID-19.

The chain has TRBV7-9 and TRBJ1-5, with a possible D match to TRBD1 (6 bases). The germline V gene has CDR1 SEHNR and CDR2 FQNEAQ (reference sequence). The CDR3 has 15 residues. The V and J ends lost 8 bases and 6 bases respectively, with 20 bases between them. CDR3 sequence reads: CASGSSGTPFQPQHF. The CDR3, as DNA: TGTGCCAGCGGCTCCTCCGGGACACCCTTTCAGCCCCAGCATTTT.

CDR3 loop: CASSGGSAAYYEQYF. Written as DNA, the CDR3 is TGTGCCAGCAGCGGTGGGTCAGCGGCATACTACGAGCAGTACTTC. V usage is TRBV2 and J usage is TRBJ2-7; D might be TRBD2 (5 bases). The germline V gene has CDR1 SNHLY and CDR2 FYNNEI. The CDR3 covers 15 residues. V shed 6 bases and J shed 3 bases, with 18 bases lying between them.

CDR3 region: CASSLTGGARGEQFF. DNA of the CDR3: TGTGCCAGCAGCTTAACGGGGGGCGCGAGAGGTGAGCAGTTCTTC. The gene calls are TRBV11-3 and TRBJ2-1; a possible D gene is TRBD2 (7 bases). Germline CDR1 is SGHNT and CDR2 is YENEEA. CDR3 size: 15 residues. Trimming cost V 2 bases and J 9 bases, with 17 bases left between them.

This clone was counted only a few times. The genes are TRBV25-1 and TRBJ2-5; D remains unclear. The V and J ends lost 2 bases and 5 bases respectively, with 12 bases between them. This CDR3 has 14 amino acids. The V gene's germline CDR1 is MGHDK and CDR2 SYGVNS. CDR3 residues: CASSERQDLETQYF. For the CDR3, the DNA is TGTGCCAGCAGTGAAAGACAAGACCTTGAGACCCAGTACTTC.

The chain recombines TRBV28 with TRBJ2-7; D not certain. The length of the CDR3 is 12 residues. Per germline, CDR1 MDHEN and CDR2 SYDVKM. With 5 bases removed from V and 0 bases from J, the gap between germline ends came to 5 bases. In DNA form, the CDR3 reads TGTGCCAGCAGTCCTAGCTCCTACGAGCAGTACTTC. Translated, it gives CASSPSSYEQYF.

This chain joins TRBV7-9 and TRBJ1-2; TRBD1 might be the D (5 bases). The germline V and J ends were trimmed by 2 bases and 8 bases, with 21 bases remaining between them. The CDR3 sequence is 16 residues long. CDR1 and CDR2 (germline): SEHNR, FQNEAQ (reference sequence). CDR3 bases: TGTGCCAGCAGCTTATCGGAGGGACTGGATGCAGAAGGCTACACCTTC. This encodes CASSLSEGLDAEGYTF.

The DNA of the CDR3 is TGTGCCTGGAGTGGAGGGTATAGCAATCAGCCCCAGCATTTT. Its translation is CAWSGGYSNQPQHF. The V gene is TRBV30, the J gene TRBJ1-5; unclear D gene. With 1 base removed from V and 0 bases from J, the gap between germline ends came to 7 bases. Germline V gives CDR1 GTSNPN, CDR2 SVGIG (reference sequence). The CDR3 is 14 amino acids.

The rearrangement joins TRBV27 to TRBJ2-7; 9 nucleotides match TRBD1. The J segment lost 1 base and the V segment lost 0 bases, leaving 7 bases of the junction unmatched. The CDR3 length is 17 residues. Germline V gives CDR1 MNHEY, CDR2 SMNVEV (reference sequence). The CDR3 DNA is TGTGCCAGCAGTTTATCCGGGACAGGGTATATATCCTACGAGCAGTACTTC. It translates to CASSLSGTGYISYEQYF.

This clone came up a few times. This chain connects TRBV19 to TRBJ1-5, with a weak D call TRBD1 (5 bases). The CDR3 consists of 13 residues. The germline CDR1 and CDR2 sequences are LNHDA and SQIVND (reference sequence). V was cut by 3 bases and J by 6 bases, with 9 bases left in between. The CDR3 region is CASSIGGSQPQHF. The CDR3 bases are TGTGCCAGTAGTATCGGGGGGAGTCAGCCCCAGCATTTT.

CDR3 loop: CASIQRGGLGELFF. As DNA, the CDR3 is TGTGCCAGCATCCAGCGGGGGGGCCTGGGGGAGCTGTTTTTT. The chain combines TRBV2 with TRBJ2-2; 10 bases fit TRBD2. Trimming removed 7 bases from V and 8 bases from J; junction bases left unmatched: 7. CDR3 length: 14 residues. In germline, CDR1 is SNHLY, CDR2 FYNNEI.

CDR3 amino acids: CASSDRTSNQPQHF. The CDR3 coding sequence is TGTGCCAGCAGTGATAGGACAAGCAATCAGCCCCAGCATTTT. J is TRBJ1-5 and V is TRBV2; a possible D gene is TRBD1 (5 bases). This CDR3 has 14 amino acids. The germline gives CDR1 SNHLY, CDR2 FYNNEI. V shed 3 bases and J shed 1 base, with 7 bases lying between them.

The V gene is TRBV5-4, the J gene TRBJ2-7, with D possibly TRBD1 on 5 matching bases. V lost 3 bases and J 2 bases, leaving 12 bases between the germline ends. CDR3 length: 14 amino acids. The germline V gene encodes CDR1 SGHNT and CDR2 YYREEE (reference sequence). CDR3 coding DNA: TGTGCCAGCAGCTATGCAGGGAACCCCTACGAGCAGTACTTC. This translates into CASSYAGNPYEQYF.

The V call is TRBV4-3, the J call TRBJ2-7, with TRBD1 identical over 8 bases. The V and J ends lost 0 bases and 7 bases, in that order; junction bases with no gene match: 5. CDR3 length: 14 amino acids. CDR1 is LGHNA and CDR2 is YSLEER in the germline V gene. This CDR3 is CASSQDRGLREQYF. As DNA, the CDR3 is TGCGCCAGCAGCCAAGACAGGGGGCTGAGGGAGCAGTACTTC.

The rearrangement uses TRBV27 and TRBJ2-7; D is perhaps TRBD1 (6 bases). V shed 8 bases and J shed 2 bases, with 13 bases lying between them. The CDR3 is made up of 13 amino acids. The germline V gene has CDR1 MNHEY and CDR2 SMNVEV (reference sequence). The CDR3 nucleotides are TGTGCCAGCGTAAGGACAGTCCCCTACGAGCAGTACTTC. Its translation is CASVRTVPYEQYF.